The sequence of this T cell receptor (beta chain) was determined in a study of early T cells in non-severe SARS-CoV-2 infection (dated by TCRdb to about 2021). About the full investigation: Because TCR sequencing relied on bulk RNA taken from unsorted whole blood, pairing of alpha and beta chains was not possible.

Many counts were recorded for this clonotype. Its antigen is currently not known. The record has no base qualities; no much larger clone is one base away. Results and caveats for the whole study, not just this receptor: VDJdb matching was skewed toward anti-spike CD8 responses and likely underestimated virus-specific expansions by missing private and CD4 specificities.

A case-control design nested within a healthcare worker cohort in London, UK, was used, with weekly nasopharyngeal swab PCR tests and blood sampling performed. Healthcare workers were enrolled in the week of the UK lockdown, from 23 to 31 March 2020, and were followed every week for up to roughly 15 weeks. The library was prepared using 5' RACE. Sequencer: NextSeq 500. To correct for sequencing error and PCR bias, the TCR library protocol tagged individual cDNA molecules with unique molecular identifiers. Sequencing covered both TCR alpha and beta chains, and within each sample the abundances of alpha and beta sequences were tightly co-correlated. The authors processed their data as follows. V gene, J gene and CDR3 annotation of TCR sequences was performed with Decombinator V4. TCRs were defined as expanded if a significant change between any two time points was detected under a Poisson model with p below 0.0001. Abundances of TCRs were expressed as counts per million after normalisation to the total number of TCRs sequenced in each sample. MAIT TCRs were defined by TRAV1-2 paired with TRAJ12, TRAJ20 or TRAJ33, and iNKT TCRs by TRAV10 paired with TRAJ18. VDJdb, accessed 1 November 2021, was searched for CMV, EBV and SARS-CoV-2 annotated TCRs, with TCRs annotated for multiple antigens excluded. TCRdb reanalyzed the raw reads on its own, using fastp at Q25 for trimming and MiXCR for clone calling, and kept in-frame beta chains. For every CDR3 protein sequence, its rows merge into one entry that carries the most common genes and DNA. The V and J calls here are based on TCRdb, not the publication. The sample table shows 20,000 to 25,000 distinct CDR3 sequences, and 5.3% are seen once. The top ten hold around 11% of the sample.

The germline V gene sets CDR1 to SNHLY and CDR2 to FYNNEI. Cut back by 8 bases and 3 bases, the V and J ends lie 10 bases apart. From the cysteine through the phenylalanine, the CDR3 covers 13 amino acids. Just the 39-base CDR3 DNA is kept, in frame starting at base 1. The sequence was collected from an adult who was a healthcare worker with PCR-confirmed SARS-CoV-2 infection or an uninfected control (not recorded which). This receptor chain uses TRBV2 and TRBJ2-2; a tentative D match to TRBD1 spans 5 bases. Sequences were obtained from whole blood. The CDR3 loop reads CASPEGDTGELFF. The nucleotides read TGTGCCAGCCCAGAAGGGGACACCGGGGAGCTGTTTTTT.